This record covers a single T cell receptor beta chain. The data derive from a study of OX40 agonist ivuxolimab in advanced cancers. Sequenced by immunoSEQ multiplex PCR; TCRdb stores in-frame clones only, minus some. The table records approximately 99,000 clones, 86% of them present only once. V was shortened by 3 bases and J by 1 base, with 7 bases between the two germline ends. Germline-derived CDR1 and CDR2 are SQVTM and ANQGSEA. This CDR3 contains 13 residues. The rearrangement uses TRBV29-1 and TRBJ2-1; D is perhaps TRBD2 (6 bases). The sequences come from CD4+ or CD8+ T cells sorted from blood, collected in a trial of the OX40 agonist ivuxolimab. This clonotype was sampled from an adult with an advanced solid tumor such as melanoma, head and neck, liver or kidney cancer. The CDR3: CSVDGGSYNEQFF. In DNA, the CDR3 is TGCAGCGTTGACGGGGGATCCTACAATGAGCAGTTCTTC.